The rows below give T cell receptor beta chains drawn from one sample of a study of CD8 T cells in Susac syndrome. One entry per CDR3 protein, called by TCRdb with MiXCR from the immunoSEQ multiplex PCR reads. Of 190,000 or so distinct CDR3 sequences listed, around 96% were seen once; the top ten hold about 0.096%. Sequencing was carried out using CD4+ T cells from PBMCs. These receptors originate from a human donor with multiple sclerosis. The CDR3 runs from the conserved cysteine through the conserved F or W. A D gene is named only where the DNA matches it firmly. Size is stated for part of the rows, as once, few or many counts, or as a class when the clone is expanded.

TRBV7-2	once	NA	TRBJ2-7	TGTGCCAGCAGCTGGCACAGCGAGCAGTACTTC	CASSWHSEQYF
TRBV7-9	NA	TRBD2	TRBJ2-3	TGTGCCAGCAGCAGGGACTACCTGCCAGATACGCAGTATTTT	CASSRDYLPDTQYF
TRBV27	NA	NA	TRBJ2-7	TGTGCCACCTCTAGGGTTGGACACACCTACGAGCAGTACTTC	CATSRVGHTYEQYF
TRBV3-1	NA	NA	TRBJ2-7	TGTGCCAGCAGCCAGCGAGCCTCGACCTACGAGCAGTACTTC	CASSQRASTYEQYF
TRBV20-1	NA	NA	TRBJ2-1	TGCAGTGCTAGAGGGGTAAAGGGGGACAATGAGCAGTTCTTC	CSARGVKGDNEQFF
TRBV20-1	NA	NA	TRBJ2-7	TGCAGTGCTAGAAGGCCGCCCGAGCAGTACTTC	CSARRPPEQYF
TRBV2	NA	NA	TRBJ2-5	TGTGCCACCCGGGGGTGGTCGAGGACCCAGTACTTC	CATRGWSRTQYF
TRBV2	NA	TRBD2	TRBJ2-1	TGTGCCAGCCGCCCGGGACTAGCGGGGAATGAGCAGTTCTTC	CASRPGLAGNEQFF
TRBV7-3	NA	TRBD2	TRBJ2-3	TGTGCCAGCAGCCCCGGGACTAACACAGATACGCAGTATTTT	CASSPGTNTDTQYF
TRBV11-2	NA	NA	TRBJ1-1	TGTGCCAGCAGCCCTCGACAGCTCTTGAACACTGAAGCTTTCTTT	CASSPRQLLNTEAFF
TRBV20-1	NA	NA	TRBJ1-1	TGCAGTGCTCAAGTAATGGGGTCGAATAGGCAAACTTTCTTT	CSAQVMGSNRQTFF
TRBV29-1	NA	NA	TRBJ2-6	TGCAGCGTTGGGTTTGGGGCCAACGTCCTGACTTTC	CSVGFGANVLTF
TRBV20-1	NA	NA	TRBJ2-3	TGCAGTGCTAATAGGAATCTCGCAGATACGCAGTATTTT	CSANRNLADTQYF
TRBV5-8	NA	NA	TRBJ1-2	TGTGCCAGCAGCTTGGTGGACATCCGACAGTGGGGCTACACCTTC	CASSLVDIRQWGYTF
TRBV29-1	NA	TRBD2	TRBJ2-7	TGCAGCGTTGAAGCGGGAGGGGGATACGAGCAGTACTTC	CSVEAGGGYEQYF
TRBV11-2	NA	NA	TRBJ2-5	TGTGCCAGCAGCTGGGGGGGCAGCCAAGAGACCCAGTACTTC	CASSWGGSQETQYF
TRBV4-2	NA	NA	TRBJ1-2	TGTGCCAGCAGCCAGGAATCAGAAACGGGCGGCTACACCTTC	CASSQESETGGYTF
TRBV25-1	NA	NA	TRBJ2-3	TGTGCCAGCAGTGAAGGGTTACTCACAGATACGCAGTATTTT	CASSEGLLTDTQYF